This T cell receptor beta chain was captured by sequencing in a study of CD8+CD57+ T cells in acquired aplastic anemia. Genomic DNA acted as the template from which TCR beta VDJ combination and CDR3 sequence profiling were carried out. TCRdb fed the reads into MiXCR, producing one record per CDR3 protein. The sample has about 150,000 distinct CDR3 sequences; 45% to 50% are singletons. In this sample, this clonotype turned up many times. The CDR3 contains 11 residues. Trimming left V 11 bases short and J 6 bases short, with 10 bases between. Sequencing was done on patients that had shown CD8+CD57+ cell expansion by flow cytometry.

The clonotype originates from a human donor with aplastic anemia. The sequenced material came from sorted CD4+, CD8+, or CD8+CD57+ T cells (not recorded which) from PBMCs. V is TRBV12-3 or TRBV12-4 and J is TRBJ2-2; a weak D match, TRBD2 (6 bases). CDR3 nucleotide sequence: TGTGCCGTGTGGGGGGCCGGGGAGCTGTTTTTT. Translating it yields CAVWGAGELFF.